The present TCR beta chain was sequenced within a study of cytotoxic CD8 clonotypes in ibrutinib-treated CLL. As for the study in general: Within the patient group, some 11 were relapsed/refractory and about 15 treatment-naive, and around 17 were IGHV unmutated. After median roughly 70 months, roughly 14 stayed in remission, about twelve progressed; responses some 25 partial, 2 complete.

Clones were sequenced by immunoSEQ multiplex PCR, and TCRdb holds only the in-frame ones, with some missing. This table holds about 120,000 clones, approximately 58% found once. Trimming at V came to 3 bases and at J to 7 bases, leaving 8 bases not matched to a gene. Germline V gives CDR1 SNHLY, CDR2 FYNNEI. This CDR3 is built from 15 residues. The chain recombines TRBV2 with TRBJ2-1, with 8 bases aligning to TRBD2. This receptor was taken from a human donor with chronic lymphocytic leukemia. Sequenced material: PBMCs, taken after 24 months of ibrutinib treatment. This chain's CDR3 is CASSETGGQVNEQFF. The CDR3 DNA is TGTGCCAGCAGTGAGACGGGGGGGCAGGTAAATGAGCAGTTCTTC.